The clone carrying this T cell receptor (beta chain) was counted only a few times. Its antigen is not identified. Gene names follow the mouse nomenclature. The read ends 1 residue before the CDR3 terminus; that terminus is restored from the germline J gene. This specimen comes from a study of tissue T cells after allogeneic stem cell transplantation. Whole-study results and caveats: Across patients, clones rarely overlapped, yet motif clusters were shared tissue-specifically.

Method: immunoSEQ multiplex PCR; TCRdb's copy keeps in-frame clones and lacks some. The data show several thousand clones, with roughly half seen just once and 6.5% held by the top ten. The CDR3 is 11 amino acids. Trimming shortened V by 5 bases and J by 4 bases, and 4 bases separated the two germline ends. Per germline, CDR1 SGHDT and CDR2 FRDEAV. Time point described: mouse harvest day 7 after allogeneic transplant. Tail vein injection delivered 10^7 T-cell-depleted bone marrow cells and 10^6 splenic CD5+ T cells. This mouse GVHD model was MHC-mismatched B6 to BALB/c, profiled day 7 or 14. The rearrangement joins TRBV14 to TRBJ2-1, with D unresolved. The TCR was taken from a female BALB/c mouse given C57BL/6 T cells with graft-versus-host disease after an allogeneic hematopoietic cell transplant. Sequencing input: gut tissue. CDR3 amino acids: CASRRYAEQFF. CDR3 DNA (partial): TGTGCCAGCAGACGTTATGCTGAGCAGTTC.